The clone carrying this T cell receptor beta chain was counted once. Original data processing: By means of reference gene primer amplification, nucleated cell counts were estimated. Sequencing was performed with immunoSEQ multiplex PCR; in TCRdb, only in-frame clones are kept and a portion is missing. D and trimming come from the DNA, and the V and J calls and clone size come from that table. The table records roughly 250,000 clones, 88% of them present only once. Germline V gene sequence: CDR1 MNHEY, CDR2 SVGEGT. Trimming removed 4 bases from V and 4 bases from J, with 20 bases in between. This CDR3 region has 17 residues. This entry is derived from a study of blood T cell repertoires in COVID-19. At the level of the study: The United States, Italy and Spain were the sources of the acute and convalescent COVID-19 samples. The analysed material was cDNA or gDNA that came from T cells, B-cell-depleted T cells, or PBMCs.

Material for sequencing was peripheral blood. This sequence joins TRBV6-2 or TRBV6-3 and TRBJ1-5; D is possibly TRBD1 (6 bases). This clonotype originated in a woman in her thirties with acute or convalescent COVID-19. The CDR3 is CASSSPPPGHSNQPQHF. The CDR3 DNA reads as TGTGCCAGCAGTTCCCCACCCCCGGGACATTCTAATCAGCCCCAGCATTTT.